This T cell receptor (beta chain) emerged from a study of cytomegalovirus exposure and HLA in healthy donors. Study-level results: Follow-up analysis later connected one missense variant in DCLRE1C with trimming of TCR beta V- and J-genes.

The CDR3 is 14 residues long. The germline gives CDR1 SEHNR, CDR2 FQNEAQ (reference sequence). PCR primers comprised 60 Vbeta and 13 Jbeta primers. Sequencing used immunoSEQ multiplex PCR; TCRdb keeps in-frame clones, though not all of them. The repertoire holds approximately 140,000 clones, over 70% seen once, with around 7% in the top ten. Details on this clone: Its antigen is as yet unknown. Germline and junction disagree at one end, which may indicate a read error.

This receptor was identified in a middle-aged woman in good health and CMV-seropositive. The chain has TRBV7-9 and TRBJ2-3; D might be TRBD2 (6 bases). Source material: PBMCs. The CDR3 spells CSSSVAVSTDTQYF. The CDR3 DNA is TGTTCCAGCAGTGTAGCGGTAAGCACAGATACGCAGTATTTT.